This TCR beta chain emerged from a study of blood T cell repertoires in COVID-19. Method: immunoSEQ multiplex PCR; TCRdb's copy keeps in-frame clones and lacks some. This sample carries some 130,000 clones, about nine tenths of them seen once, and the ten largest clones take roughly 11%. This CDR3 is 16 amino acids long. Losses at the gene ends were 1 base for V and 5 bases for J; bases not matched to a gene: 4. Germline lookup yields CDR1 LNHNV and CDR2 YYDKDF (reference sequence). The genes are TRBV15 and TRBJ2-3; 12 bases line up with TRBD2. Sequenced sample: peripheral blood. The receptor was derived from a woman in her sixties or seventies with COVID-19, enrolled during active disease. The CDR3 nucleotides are TGTGCCACCAGCAGAGGACTAGCGGGGGATGTAGATACGCAGTATTTT. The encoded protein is CATSRGLAGDVDTQYF. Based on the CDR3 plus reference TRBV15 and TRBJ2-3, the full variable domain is DAMVIQNPRYQVTQFGKPVTLSCSQTLNHNVMYWYQQKSSQAPKLLFHYYDKDFNNEADTPDNFQSRRPNTSFCFLDIRSPGLGDTAMYLCATSRGLAGDVDTQYFGPGTRLTVL.